One and the same sample provided the 25 T cell receptor beta chains below, sequenced in a study of shared clonotypes between healthy human individuals (dated by TCRdb to about 2020). The method behind the library was the immunoSEQ multiplex PCR assay. What TCRdb holds here is the immuneACCESS table cut down to in-frame rearrangements. Part of the clones is not present; checked against another copy, under half of the missing clones reflect an unresolved V gene, and the others are unexplained. In this sample the table shows about 2.3 million clones, approximately 93% of which occur a single time. About 0.39% of the sample belongs to the ten largest clones. The sequenced sample was naive CD4+ T cells from PBMCs. Sample cell subset or site, as interpreted from the label and publication: CD45RA+ positively selected. The source is a man in his late teens or twenties in good health. Some clones in this sample may be carry-over from other donors' samples.

The chain couples TRBV19 to TRBJ2-7; a weak D match, TRBD1 (6 bases). The germline CDR1 and CDR2 sequences are LNHDA and SQIVND (reference sequence). Trimming took 8 bases from V and 2 from J, leaving 19 bases between them. The CDR3 is 15 residues long. CDR3 nucleotides: TGTGCCAGTCGACCCAGGGGAGATACTACCTACGAGCAGTACTTC. It codes for CASRPRGDTTYEQYF. The full variable domain, completed using reference TRBV19 and TRBJ2-7, is DGGITQSPKYLFRKEGQNVTLSCEQNLNHDAMYWYRQDPGQGLRLIYYSQIVNDFQKGDIAEGYSVSREKKESFPLTVTSAQKNPTAFYLCASRPRGDTTYEQYFGPGTRLTVT.

The chain carries TRBV7-6 and TRBJ1-1; 8 positions agree with TRBD1. The CDR3 has 15 residues. Germline-derived CDR1 and CDR2 are SGHVS and FNYEAQ. Trimming at V came to 4 bases and at J to 5 bases, leaving 9 bases not matched to a gene. The CDR3 sequence is CASSSLGQGDTEAFF. The CDR3 DNA reads as TGTGCCAGCAGCTCCCTCGGACAGGGAGATACTGAAGCTTTCTTT.

In nucleotides, the CDR3 is TGTGCTAGTGGTTCGGAGGGGCCCTATGGCTACACCTTC. Its protein is CASGSEGPYGYTF. This chain uses TRBV12-5 with TRBJ1-2, with D perhaps TRBD1 (5 bases). Germline V lookup: CDR1 LGHNT, CDR2 FRNRAP. This CDR3 contains 13 residues. The V end lost 4 bases, the J end lost 4 bases, and 10 bases lay between the germline ends.

The chain recombines TRBV28 with TRBJ2-7, with D tentatively TRBD2 (6 bases). The CDR3 contains 13 residues. Trimming removed 5 bases at V and 3 bases at J, with 11 bases between. Germline lookup yields CDR1 MDHEN and CDR2 SYDVKM. CDR3 nucleotides: TGTGCCAGCAGTAGCGGGTCTATCTACGAGCAGTACTTC. This sequence encodes CASSSGSIYEQYF.

The chain joins TRBV10-3 to TRBJ2-7; D is uncertain. V dropped 3 bases and J dropped 0 bases, with 9 bases sitting between them. CDR1 is ENHRY and CDR2 is SYGVKD in the germline V gene. The CDR3 covers 14 residues. CDR3 region: CAISDETTSYEQYF. In DNA form, the CDR3 reads TGTGCCATCAGTGATGAGACGACCTCCTACGAGCAGTACTTC.

This chain uses TRBV5-8 with TRBJ2-7; 15 nucleotides agree with TRBD2. Germline values: CDR1 SGHTS, CDR2 YDEGEE. V lost 3 bases and J lost 3; bases outside the gene matches: 7. CDR3 size: 17 residues. CDR3 loop: CASSWTSGRAFGYEQYF. The CDR3 nucleotides read TGTGCCAGCAGCTGGACTAGCGGGAGGGCCTTTGGCTACGAGCAGTACTTC.

The J gene is TRBJ2-5, the V gene TRBV2; possibly TRBD1 for D (5 bases). This CDR3 region has 14 residues. V dropped 6 bases and J dropped 5 bases, with 16 bases sitting between them. Looked up from germline, CDR1 is SNHLY and CDR2 is FYNNEI. The CDR3 DNA follows: TGTGCCAGCAGCGCTCGGCAGGGCGAGGAGACCCAGTACTTC. Protein: CASSARQGEETQYF.

The J gene is TRBJ1-1, the V gene TRBV7-3; 7 nucleotides agree with TRBD1. The CDR3 totals 14 residues. Germline V gene sequence: CDR1 SGHTA, CDR2 FQGTGA. The V gene end was trimmed by 9 bases and the J gene end by 5 bases; junction bases not matched to a gene: 12. CDR3 DNA: TGTGCCAGTTCAACCGGGACAGAAGGTACTGAAGCTTTCTTT. Translation gives CASSTGTEGTEAFF.

V gene TRBV11-2 combines with J gene TRBJ2-7; tentatively, D is TRBD1 or TRBD2 (5 bases each). V lost 3 bases and J lost 0, with 12 bases in between. The CDR3 is made up of 15 amino acids. CDR1 and CDR2 from the germline V gene are SGHAT and FQNNGV. The CDR3 bases are TGTGCCAGCAGCTTCCAGGGACGCACCTCCTACGAGCAGTACTTC. Encoded protein: CASSFQGRTSYEQYF.

The chain carries TRBV6-6 and TRBJ1-4, with a tentative D call TRBD1 (5 bases). The CDR3 has 12 amino acids. Per the germline V gene, CDR1 is MNHNY and CDR2 is SVGAGI (reference sequence). Trimming stripped 6 bases from V and 8 bases from J, with 10 bases between. CDR3 amino acids: CASSRGGEKLFF. The CDR3, as DNA: TGTGCCAGCAGCCGGGGGGGGGAAAAACTGTTTTTT.

The rearrangement joins TRBV5-8 to TRBJ1-2, with D unclear. Trimming cost V 3 bases and J 2 bases, with 5 bases left between them. This CDR3 contains 12 residues. The V gene's germline CDR1 is SGHTS and CDR2 YDEGEE. The CDR3 is CASSYQNYGYTF. The CDR3 DNA sequence: TGTGCCAGCAGCTACCAAAACTATGGCTACACCTTC.

V gene TRBV7-2 combines with J gene TRBJ2-1; TRBD2 matches at 7 bases. The length of the CDR3 is 14 residues. Germline V gene lookup returns CDR1 SGHTA and CDR2 FQGNSA. The V segment lost 4 bases and the J segment 3 bases; nucleotides outside the gene matches: 3. The CDR3 spells CASSWEGLYNEQFF. The CDR3 nucleotides read TGTGCCAGCAGCTGGGAGGGACTCTACAATGAGCAGTTCTTC.

This chain connects TRBV6-5 to TRBJ2-3; D uncertain. The CDR3 has 14 amino acids. Looked up from germline, CDR1 is MNHEY and CDR2 is SVGAGI. V shed 2 bases and J shed 4 bases, with 10 bases lying between them. The CDR3 nucleotides read TGTGCCAGCAGTTACGGGTTCAGCGCAGATACGCAGTATTTT. Its protein product is CASSYGFSADTQYF.

The genes are TRBV5-4 and TRBJ2-7; D assignment may be TRBD1 or TRBD2 (5 bases each). V lost 2 bases and J 7 bases, leaving 22 bases between the germline ends. This CDR3 contains 16 residues. In germline, CDR1 is SGHNT, CDR2 YYREEE (reference sequence). CDR3 in amino acids: CASSLPHEGPMREQYF. The CDR3 DNA reads TGTGCCAGCAGCTTACCCCACGAGGGGCCGATGAGGGAGCAGTACTTC.

On this clone: The DNA is left out, because the CDR3 cannot be placed on it with certainty; the CDR3 is given as TCRdb lists it. The V and J genes are TRBV11-2 and TRBJ1-2. The CDR3 has 14 amino acids, counting both end residues. Per germline, CDR1 SGHAT and CDR2 FQNNGV. CDR3 residues: CASSPFGAGYGYTF.

The genes are TRBV5-1 and TRBJ2-5; D is unclear. The V gene's germline CDR1 is SGHRS and CDR2 YFSETQ. The CDR3 has 14 residues. V lost 0 bases and J 5 bases, leaving 11 bases between the germline ends. CDR3 bases: TGCGCCAGCAGCTTGGCTTTATTGGGGGAGACCCAGTACTTC. This sequence encodes CASSLALLGETQYF.

The J gene is TRBJ1-2, the V gene TRBV7-3; D unresolved. V was shortened by 5 bases and J by 3 bases, with 28 bases between the two germline ends. The CDR3 runs to 19 residues. Per germline, CDR1 SGHTA and CDR2 FQGTGA. The CDR3 spells CASSLATKRVRVNDYGYTF. In nucleotides, the CDR3 is TGTGCCAGCAGCCTCGCAACGAAAAGGGTTAGGGTTAACGACTATGGCTACACCTTC.

The chain is built from TRBV5-1 and TRBJ2-1; 7 nucleotides line up with TRBD1. CDR3 length: 17 residues. Trimming took 3 bases from V and 5 from J; bases not matched to a gene: 14. Germline V CDR1 and CDR2: SGHRS, YFSETQ. CDR3 in DNA: TGCGCCAGCAGCTCTTGGTACTCCGGGACAGCGAACAATGAGCAGTTCTTC. Translation: CASSSWYSGTANNEQFF.

The V call is TRBV10-1, the J call TRBJ2-3; D gene uncertain. Germline CDR1 is WNHNN and CDR2 is SYGVQD (reference sequence). This CDR3 region has 16 residues. Trimming pared 6 bases from V and 0 bases from J, leaving 16 bases between. The CDR3: CASRVPAAISTDTQYF. CDR3 in DNA: TGCGCCAGCAGAGTCCCGGCAGCGATCAGCACAGATACGCAGTATTTT.

The chain uses TRBV5-4 and TRBJ1-2; the D is unclear. The germline CDR1 and CDR2 sequences are SGHNT and YYREEE (reference sequence). The CDR3 loop spans 16 amino acids. Between the trimmed V and J ends, which lost 1 base and 0 bases, there was a span of 13 bases. The chain's CDR3 is CASSLLAGLANYGYTF. The CDR3 nucleotides read TGTGCCAGCAGCTTGTTAGCGGGTCTAGCTAACTATGGCTACACCTTC.

CDR3 region: CASSLPGGRRYEQYF. In DNA, the CDR3 is TGTGCCAGCAGTCTACCGGGGGGCAGACGCTACGAGCAGTACTTC. V gene TRBV28 combines with J gene TRBJ2-7; TRBD2 is a possible D gene (7 bases). CDR3 length: 15 amino acids. CDR1 and CDR2 from the germline V gene are MDHEN and SYDVKM. V lost 5 bases, J lost 3 bases, and 17 bases lay in between.

The gene calls are TRBV15 and TRBJ1-2; no firm D call. Looked up from germline, CDR1 is LNHNV and CDR2 is YYDKDF (reference sequence). With 0 bases removed from V and 8 bases from J, the gap between germline ends came to 7 bases. CDR3 size: 12 residues. The CDR3 DNA sequence: TGTGCCACCAGCAGAGATCATAGGGGCTACACCTTC. It encodes CATSRDHRGYTF.

This chain joins TRBV2 and TRBJ2-2, with D possibly TRBD1 on 6 matching bases. Looked up from germline, CDR1 is SNHLY and CDR2 is FYNNEI. V was cut by 8 bases and J by 0 bases, with 13 bases left in between. This CDR3 has 15 amino acids. This CDR3 is CASAKTGANTGELFF. In DNA, the CDR3 is TGTGCCAGCGCTAAGACAGGAGCGAACACCGGGGAGCTGTTTTTT.

This chain connects TRBV4-1 to TRBJ2-6; possible D gene TRBD2, 6 bases. This CDR3 is 19 amino acids long. Germline V lookup: CDR1 MGHRA, CDR2 YSYEKL. Trimming removed 1 base at V and 5 bases at J, with 21 bases between. CDR3 nucleotides: TGCGCCAGCAGCCAAGGCATTCCCGGGGGTACGCCTCGGGCCAACGTCCTGACTTTC. This sequence encodes CASSQGIPGGTPRANVLTF.

The chain uses TRBV6-1 and TRBJ1-1; 8 nucleotides match TRBD1. The CDR3 totals 15 residues. Germline V CDR1 and CDR2: MNHNS, SASEGT. The ends lost 2 bases at V and 12 bases at J; junction bases unmatched: 14. As DNA, the CDR3 is TGTGCCAGCAGTGAACCTAGGGGGGACAGGTGGCTCTCTTTCTTT. Residues: CASSEPRGDRWLSFF.